The 25 T cell receptor beta chains listed next were all sequenced from one sample in a study of blood T cells in healthy people across ages. Alongside a J-beta primer mix, a sample-barcoded 5' primer served in a second PCR lasting about 6 to 12 cycles. One entry per CDR3 protein, called by TCRdb with MiXCR from the 5' RACE reads. The repertoire consists of 550,000 to 800,000 distinct CDR3 sequences, with around 21% occurring once and the leading ten covering roughly 3.4%. Sequences were obtained from blood. All receptors derive from a man in his 70s in good health.

The gene calls are TRBV12-3 or TRBV12-4 and TRBJ1-6; D may be TRBD1 (6 bases). The CDR3 is 14 residues long. V was pared by 5 bases and J by 10 bases, with 15 bases between. CDR3 sequence reads: CASSAPGRGSPLHF. CDR3 sequence (DNA): TGTGCCAGCAGTGCCCCAGGAAGGGGGTCACCCCTCCACTTT.

CDR3 amino acids: CSAIETSEQYF. The CDR3 DNA reads TGCAGCGCCATAGAGACTAGCGAGCAGTACTTC. V gene TRBV29-1 combines with J gene TRBJ2-7, with D tentatively TRBD2 (6 bases). The germline gives CDR1 SQVTM, CDR2 ANQGSEA. The CDR3 has 11 amino acids. With 7 bases removed from V and 6 bases from J, the gap between germline ends came to 13 bases.

This sequence joins TRBV10-3 and TRBJ2-5, with 8 positions matching TRBD2. Judging by the DNA end, TRBJ2-1 fits better; the J call may be wrong. The germline V gene encodes CDR1 ENHRY and CDR2 SYGVKD. CDR3 length equals 15 residues. The CDR3 coding sequence is TGTGCCATCAGTGAGTCGAATGCGGGAGGAAATGAGCAGTTCTTC. As protein: CAISESNAGGNEQFF.

The chain has TRBV20-1 and TRBJ2-1; perhaps TRBD1 as D (5 bases). The CDR3 is made up of 15 amino acids. The germline gives CDR1 DFQATT, CDR2 SNEGSKA (reference sequence). Trimming stripped 6 bases from V and 7 bases from J, with 22 bases between. The CDR3 DNA reads TGCAGTGCAGTGCCAGGGTCGGTATTGTGGAATGAGCAGTTCTTC. It encodes CSAVPGSVLWNEQFF.

This rearrangement joins TRBV7-3 to TRBJ2-3, with 9 bases matching TRBD2. This CDR3 region has 16 residues. Germline V gene data show CDR1 as SGHTA and CDR2 as FQGTGA. V lost 5 bases, J lost 2 bases, and 8 bases stayed unmatched. This chain's CDR3 is CASSPLAGLPTDTQYF. Here the CDR3 DNA reads TGTGCCAGCAGCCCCCTAGCGGGACTACCCACAGATACGCAGTATTTT.

The chain couples TRBV6-6 to TRBJ1-1, with 7 bases identical to TRBD1. Germline V gene sequence: CDR1 MNHNY, CDR2 SVGAGI (reference sequence). The ends lost 5 bases at V and 1 base at J; junction bases unmatched: 4. This CDR3 has 14 residues. CDR3 sequence reads: CASSTTGANTEAFF. Here the CDR3 DNA reads TGTGCCAGCAGTACTACAGGGGCGAACACTGAAGCTTTCTTT.

The table lists this clonotype with many counts. The chain carries TRBV5-4 and TRBJ1-4; 11 positions match TRBD1. Germline-derived CDR1 and CDR2 are SGHNT and YYREEE (reference sequence). This CDR3 is 15 amino acids long. V gave up 0 bases and J gave up 7 bases; unmatched junction bases: 2. The CDR3 bases are TGTGCCAGCAGCTTGGGCGGGACAGGGGGTGAAAAACTGTTTTTT. It codes for CASSLGGTGGEKLFF.

This clonotype showed up just a few times. The chain joins TRBV12-3 or TRBV12-4 to TRBJ1-5; no definite D call. This CDR3 region has 14 residues. Trimming stripped 8 bases from V and 5 bases from J, with 16 bases between. The CDR3 sequence: CASGFLGNYQPQHF. The CDR3 DNA follows: TGTGCCAGCGGCTTTCTGGGCAACTATCAGCCCCAGCATTTT.

This clonotype was observed a handful of times. The chain carries TRBV6-6 and TRBJ2-1; a weak D match, TRBD1 (5 bases). The CDR3 runs 15 residues. Germline V gene lookup returns CDR1 MNHNY and CDR2 SVGAGI (reference sequence). Trimming took 2 bases from V and 2 from J, leaving 10 bases between them. The CDR3 coding sequence is TGTGCCAGCAGTTACCGACAGCCCACCTACAATGAGCAGTTCTTC. Translated, it gives CASSYRQPTYNEQFF.

V gene TRBV12-3 or TRBV12-4 combines with J gene TRBJ2-5; 7 bases match TRBD2. The CDR3 spans 14 residues. J lost 3 bases, V lost 4 bases, and 5 bases had no gene match. The CDR3 here is CASSWAGVEETQYF. The CDR3 DNA sequence: TGTGCCAGCAGTTGGGCGGGAGTCGAAGAGACCCAGTACTTC.

This clonotype has only a few counts. The CDR3 protein is CSATLGVNQPQHF. The CDR3, as DNA: TGCAGTGCTACCTTAGGGGTGAATCAGCCCCAGCATTTT. The chain couples TRBV20-1 to TRBJ1-5; possibly TRBD1 for D (5 bases). Germline assignment: CDR1 DFQATT and CDR2 SNEGSKA (reference sequence). The CDR3 has 13 residues. V was pared by 4 bases and J by 4 bases, with 11 bases between.

This clonotype was counted a few times. For the CDR3, the DNA is TGTGCCAGCAGCCAAGCGGGTGACAGGGCGGAGACCCAGTACTTC. It encodes CASSQAGDRAETQYF. This chain uses TRBV4-2 with TRBJ2-5; 7 bases are shared with TRBD1. Unmatched junction bases numbered 7, after V lost 1 base and J lost 5 bases. CDR1 LGHNA and CDR2 YNFKEQ come from the germline V gene. The CDR3 extends over 15 amino acids.

The chain employs TRBV27 and TRBJ1-1; D is undetermined. The V end lost 3 bases, the J end lost 4 bases, and 15 bases lay between the germline ends. This CDR3 has 15 residues. CDR1 and CDR2 (germline): MNHEY, SMNVEV (reference sequence). CDR3 in DNA: TGTGCCAGCAGTTTCTCAAGACCCATGGGCACTGAAGCTTTCTTT. This gives the protein CASSFSRPMGTEAFF.

The sample holds many counts of this clonotype. The V and J genes are TRBV27 and TRBJ2-1; TRBD1 aligns across 9 bases. There are 13 residues in the CDR3. Germline values: CDR1 MNHEY, CDR2 SMNVEV (reference sequence). J was trimmed by 9 bases and V by 6 bases; bases with no gene match: 6. CDR3 region: CASRRTGVGEQFF. For the CDR3, the DNA is TGTGCCAGCAGGAGGACAGGGGTCGGTGAGCAGTTCTTC.

This chain links TRBV3-1 with TRBJ2-1, with a weak D call TRBD2 (5 bases). Germline values: CDR1 LGHDT, CDR2 YNNKEL (reference sequence). V was cut by 0 bases and J by 3 bases, with 12 bases left in between. The CDR3 is 16 amino acids. CDR3 coding DNA: TGTGCCAGCAGCCAAGAGCAAGCGGTACTCTACAATGAGCAGTTCTTC. Translated: CASSQEQAVLYNEQFF.

The chain recombines TRBV12-5 with TRBJ2-5, with 9 bases identical to TRBD2. The DNA end favors TRBJ2-7, so the J call may be wrong. The CDR3 length is 15 residues. Germline V CDR1 and CDR2: LGHNT, FRNRAP. CDR3 residues: CASGLEAGGPYEQYF. The CDR3, as DNA: TGTGCTAGTGGTTTGGAGGCGGGAGGGCCCTACGAGCAGTACTTC.

This clonotype appeared a few times. A read error may account for a junction end that differs from germline. The gene calls are TRBV20-1 and TRBJ1-2; 9 bases map to TRBD1. Germline CDR1 is DFQATT and CDR2 is SNEGSKA (reference sequence). CDR3 length: 12 amino acids. The CDR3 sequence is CIAGTGGDGYTF. The CDR3 nucleotides are TGCATTGCTGGTACAGGGGGCGACGGCTACACCTTC.

This sequence joins TRBV7-9 and TRBJ2-7; 9 bases align to TRBD1. The CDR3 covers 14 residues. Looked up from germline, CDR1 is SEHNR and CDR2 is FQNEAQ (reference sequence). The junction had 5 bases not matched to a gene; V was cut back by 3 bases and J by 5 bases. The CDR3 DNA follows: TGTGCCAGCAGCTTCGGGACAGGGAAAAACGAGCAGTACTTC. It yields the protein CASSFGTGKNEQYF.

The chain is built from TRBV14 and TRBJ2-7, with a tentative D call TRBD1 (6 bases). Trimming stripped 0 bases from V and 4 bases from J, with 13 bases between. Germline-derived CDR1 and CDR2 are SGHDN and FVKESK. The CDR3 is 15 residues long. CDR3 region: CASSQDRDTEYEQYF. CDR3 nucleotides: TGTGCCAGCAGCCAAGATAGGGACACCGAATACGAGCAGTACTTC.

The chain employs TRBV28 and TRBJ1-6, with D perhaps TRBD1 (6 bases). The CDR3 totals 15 residues. Trimming removed 7 bases from V and 9 bases from J, with 19 bases in between. Looked up from germline, CDR1 is MDHEN and CDR2 is SYDVKM. CDR3 sequence reads: CASTSGGPPSSPLHF. The CDR3 nucleotides are TGTGCCAGCACCTCCGGGGGGCCACCCTCTTCACCCCTCCACTTT.

This clonotype was seen more than once but under ten times. The V gene is TRBV12-3 or TRBV12-4, the J gene TRBJ2-5; no definite D call. The CDR3 extends over 13 amino acids. With 5 bases removed from V and 5 bases from J, the gap between germline ends came to 12 bases. The DNA for the CDR3 is TGTGCCAGCAGTACAAGAGGATCGGAGACCCAGTACTTC. Translation gives CASSTRGSETQYF.

The rearrangement uses TRBV14 and TRBJ2-3; maybe TRBD2 (5 bases). The V end lost 0 bases, the J end lost 2 bases, and 6 bases lay between the germline ends. Germline V CDR1 and CDR2: SGHDN, FVKESK. CDR3 length: 14 residues. The CDR3 here is CASSQERVTDTQYF. CDR3 nucleotide sequence: TGTGCCAGCAGCCAAGAGAGGGTCACAGATACGCAGTATTTT.

The V and J genes are TRBV28 and TRBJ1-2; 7 bases agree with TRBD1. Germline values: CDR1 MDHEN, CDR2 SYDVKM. V shed 5 bases, J shed 8 bases, and the junction held 11 bases outside the gene matches. The CDR3 runs to 14 residues. The CDR3 DNA sequence: TGTGCCAGCAGTGGCGGGACAGAGACGGGAGGCTACACCTTC. It codes for CASSGGTETGGYTF.

This clonotype was detected many times. Relative to the germline gene, one junction end is altered; a read error may explain this. This rearrangement joins TRBV7-7 to TRBJ2-3; unclear D gene. Germline V gene lookup returns CDR1 SSHAT and CDR2 FNYEAQ (reference sequence). This CDR3 region has 15 residues. Written as DNA, the CDR3 is TGTGCTAGCAGCCGTAGCAACGGAGACACAGATACGCAGTATTTT. Its translation is CASSRSNGDTDTQYF. The full variable domain, rest sourced from reference TRBV7-7 and TRBJ2-3, is GAGVSQSPRYKVTKRGQDVTLRCDPISSHATLYWYQQALGQGPEFLTYFNYEAQPDKSGLPSDRFSAERPEGSISTLTIQRTEQRDSAMYRCASSRSNGDTDTQYFGPGTRLTVL.

This clonotype was counted ten times or more. The genes are TRBV12-3 or TRBV12-4 and TRBJ2-7, with a tentative D call TRBD2 (6 bases). The ends were cut back, 5 bases at V and 4 bases at J, with 9 bases in the middle. The CDR3 has 12 amino acids. CDR3 sequence: CASSIGGYEQYF. The CDR3 region has the DNA TGTGCCAGCAGTATCGGGGGTTACGAGCAGTACTTC.